This T cell receptor (beta chain) was sequenced for a study of spatial heterogeneity in lung cancer. Time point indicated: sample taken at primary tumor resection. Researchers sequenced whole RNA taken from tumor, nontumor lung or frozen PBMC without sorting. This clonotype occurred a few times. In TCRdb, the 5' RACE reads were re-called with MiXCR into one record per CDR3 protein. The repertoire holds 15,000 or so distinct CDR3 sequences, with around 8% as singletons. This specimen consisted of PBMCs, obtained at surgery. This clonotype was sampled from a female donor with early-stage non-small cell lung cancer.

CDR3 protein: CSVGGQGASVNTEAFF. CDR3 DNA: TGCAGCGTTGGAGGGCAGGGGGCTTCGGTGAACACTGAAGCTTTCTTT. V and J are TRBV29-1 and TRBJ1-1; 8 bases line up with TRBD1. V shed 4 bases and J 0 bases; nucleotides not matched to a gene: 10. The CDR3 sequence is 16 residues long. Looked up from germline, CDR1 is SQVTM and CDR2 is ANQGSEA.